This T cell receptor beta chain was obtained from a study of blood T cell repertoires in COVID-19. About the research overall: Sources were T cells, B-cell-depleted T cells, or PBMCs; the material itself was cDNA or gDNA.

Generated by immunoSEQ multiplex PCR, the TCRdb table keeps only in-frame clones and is missing some. Here the sample spans roughly 460,000 clones, about 90% being singletons. The sample comprised peripheral blood. This clonotype was obtained from a man in his late teens or twenties with COVID-19, enrolled during active disease.

Here the CDR3 reads CASSQGRGMNTEAFF. The CDR3 DNA follows: TGTGCCAGCAGCCAAGGGAGAGGGATGAACACTGAAGCTTTCTTT. This chain links TRBV3-1 (or the pseudogene TRBV3-2) with TRBJ1-1, with D unresolved. Looked up from germline, CDR1 is LGHDT and CDR2 is YNNKEL (reference sequence). V was trimmed by 1 base and J by 0 bases, leaving 9 bases between them. This CDR3 region has 15 residues.